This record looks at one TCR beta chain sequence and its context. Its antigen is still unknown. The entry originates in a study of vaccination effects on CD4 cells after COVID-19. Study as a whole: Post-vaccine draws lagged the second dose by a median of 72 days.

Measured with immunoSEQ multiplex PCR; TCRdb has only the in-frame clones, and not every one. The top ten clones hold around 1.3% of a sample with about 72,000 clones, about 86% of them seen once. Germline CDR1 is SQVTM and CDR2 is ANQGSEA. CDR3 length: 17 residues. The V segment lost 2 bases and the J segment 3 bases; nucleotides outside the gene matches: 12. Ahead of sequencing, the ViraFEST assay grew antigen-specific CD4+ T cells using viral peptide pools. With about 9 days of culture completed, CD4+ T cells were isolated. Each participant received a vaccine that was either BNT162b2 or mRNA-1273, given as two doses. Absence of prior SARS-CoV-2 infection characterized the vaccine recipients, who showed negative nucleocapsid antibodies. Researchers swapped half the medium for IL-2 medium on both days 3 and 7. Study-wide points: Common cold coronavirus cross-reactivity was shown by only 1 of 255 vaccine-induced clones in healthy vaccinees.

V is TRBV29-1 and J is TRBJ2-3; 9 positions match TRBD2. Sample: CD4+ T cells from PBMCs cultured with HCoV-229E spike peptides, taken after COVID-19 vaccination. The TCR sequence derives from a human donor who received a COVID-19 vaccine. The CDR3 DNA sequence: TGCAGCGTTGAACGCCAGGGGCGGGGGGGCGGGACAGATACGCAGTATTTT. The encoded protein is CSVERQGRGGGTDTQYF.